This T cell receptor (beta chain) stems from a study of blood T cell repertoires in COVID-19. Study details: Spain, Italy and the United States supplied samples that represented acute and convalescent COVID-19. Sources were T cells, B-cell-depleted T cells, or PBMCs; the material itself was cDNA or gDNA.

CDR1 is SEHNR, CDR2 FQNEAQ, per germline (reference sequence). The length of the CDR3 is 11 residues. V was cut by 5 bases and J by 9 bases, with 11 bases left in between. Produced via immunoSEQ multiplex PCR; TCRdb's table is partial and in-frame only. The sample records 150,000 to 200,000 clones, 60% to 80% being singletons. V gene TRBV7-9 combines with J gene TRBJ2-7, with D perhaps matching TRBD2 (6 bases). The sequencing input was peripheral blood. The TCR originated in a woman aged 70 to 79 with acute or convalescent COVID-19. The CDR3 region is CASSQEGSQYF. DNA for the CDR3: TGTGCCAGCAGCCAGGAGGGCTCGCAGTACTTC.